The 23 T cell receptor beta chains below all came from one sample that was sequenced in a study of blood T cell repertoires in COVID-19. TCRdb's copy holds only in-frame clones and misses some; the assay was immunoSEQ multiplex PCR. The table lists 70,000 to 85,000 clones, roughly 90% of them singletons, with about 9% in the top ten. Material for sequencing was peripheral blood. These receptors originate from a human donor in a cohort sampled during active COVID-19.

The chain uses TRBV6-6 and TRBJ2-2, with 13 bases aligning to TRBD2. V was pared by 4 bases and J by 4 bases, with 3 bases of the junction left unmatched. Looked up from germline, CDR1 is MNHNY and CDR2 is SVGAGI (reference sequence). CDR3 length: 16 residues. The CDR3 DNA is TGTGCCAGCAGTTCCCGACTAGCGGGAGGCACCGGGGAGCTGTTTTTT. This encodes CASSSRLAGGTGELFF.

The chain links TRBV11-3 to TRBJ2-1; D not certain. CDR3 length equals 15 residues. CDR1 is SGHNT, CDR2 YENEEA, per germline. The V end lost 0 bases, the J end lost 5 bases, and 11 bases lay between the germline ends. The CDR3 coding sequence is TGTGCCAGCAGCTTAGATCCCGCGAGAAACAATGAGCAGTTCTTC. Translation: CASSLDPARNNEQFF.

The chain employs TRBV11-3 and TRBJ1-1; D gene unclear. V was cut by 3 bases and J by 6 bases, with 11 bases left in between. This CDR3 comprises 13 residues. Germline V lookup: CDR1 SGHNT, CDR2 YENEEA. CDR3 sequence (DNA): TGTGCCAGCAGCTTGCGCCCTGCCTCTGAAGCTTTCTTT. It yields the protein CASSLRPASEAFF.

This chain links TRBV29-1 with TRBJ2-7, with 10 bases matching TRBD2. This CDR3 has 13 amino acids. From germline, CDR1 is SQVTM and CDR2 ANQGSEA. V lost 4 bases to trimming and J lost 4 bases; unmatched junction nucleotides: 4. The DNA for the CDR3 is TGCAGCGTTGGAGGACTAGCGGAGTACGAGCAGTACTTC. Its protein is CSVGGLAEYEQYF.

The chain is built from TRBV2 and TRBJ2-5; tentatively, D is TRBD2 (5 bases). V was pared by 4 bases and J by 5 bases, with 11 bases between. CDR3 size: 13 residues. CDR1 is SNHLY and CDR2 is FYNNEI in the germline V gene. The CDR3 is CASSGLRGETQYF. As DNA, the CDR3 is TGTGCCAGCAGTGGTCTGCGAGGGGAGACCCAGTACTTC.

The J gene is TRBJ1-5, the V gene TRBV7-2, with 8 nucleotides matching TRBD1. J was trimmed by 3 bases and V by 5 bases; bases with no gene match: 3. Germline CDR1 is SGHTA and CDR2 is FQGNSA. The CDR3 is made up of 14 amino acids. CDR3 region: CASSPDRDNQPQHF. The CDR3 coding sequence is TGTGCCAGCAGCCCGGACAGGGACAATCAGCCCCAGCATTTT.

V gene TRBV24-1 combines with J gene TRBJ2-5; 9 bases line up with TRBD1. The DNA end is a closer match to TRBJ2-7, so the J assignment may be wrong. Germline V gene sequence: CDR1 KGHDR, CDR2 SFDVKD. This CDR3 contains 15 residues. CDR3 amino acids: CATSDPGTGTYEQYF. Written as DNA, the CDR3 is TGTGCCACCAGTGATCCCGGGACAGGGACCTACGAGCAGTACTTC.

This chain links TRBV14 with TRBJ1-2; 8 bases map to TRBD1. Trimming cost V 1 base and J 2 bases; bases outside gene matches: 6. The CDR3 loop spans 16 amino acids. Germline-derived CDR1 and CDR2 are SGHDN and FVKESK. The CDR3 nucleotides are TGTGCCAGCAGCCAAGCAGGACAGGGAAGGAACTATGGCTACACCTTC. It encodes CASSQAGQGRNYGYTF.

This chain links TRBV27 with TRBJ2-1; D is possibly TRBD2 (5 bases). The V and J ends lost 9 bases and 7 bases respectively, with 10 bases between them. Germline V lookup: CDR1 MNHEY, CDR2 SMNVEV (reference sequence). The length of the CDR3 is 11 residues. DNA for the CDR3: TGTGCCAGTGGCCCGGGGAATGAGCAGTTCTTC. As protein: CASGPGNEQFF.

This sequence joins TRBV5-5 and TRBJ2-7, with TRBD2 identical over 8 bases. This CDR3 has 14 residues. From germline, CDR1 is SGHKS and CDR2 YYEKEE (reference sequence). The J segment lost 5 bases and the V segment lost 4 bases, leaving 8 bases of the junction unmatched. Here the CDR3 DNA reads TGTGCCAGCAGCGGAACCGGGGGGGGCGACGAGCAGTACTTC. Translating it yields CASSGTGGGDEQYF.

The chain has TRBV28 and TRBJ2-7; 7 bases align to TRBD2. Germline CDR1 MDHEN, CDR2 SYDVKM. Trimming cost V 5 bases and J 5 bases; bases outside gene matches: 9. This CDR3 is 14 amino acids long. This CDR3 reads CASSPRTRFHEQYF. The CDR3 DNA is TGTGCCAGCAGTCCCAGGACTAGGTTCCACGAGCAGTACTTC.

This clone occurred a few times. The chain recombines TRBV7-2 with TRBJ2-5; tentatively, D is TRBD2 (6 bases). The CDR3 length is 15 residues. Per the germline V gene, CDR1 is SGHTA and CDR2 is FQGNSA. The V end was cut by 5 bases, the J end by 2 bases, with 15 bases between. The chain's CDR3 is CASSLTRGGQETQYF. The CDR3 bases are TGTGCCAGCAGCCTGACTAGAGGCGGACAAGAGACCCAGTACTTC.

The J gene is TRBJ2-7, the V gene TRBV3-1 (or the pseudogene TRBV3-2), with 8 nucleotides matching TRBD1. V was pared by 1 base and J by 11 bases, with 7 bases of the junction left unmatched. The germline V gene encodes CDR1 LGHDT and CDR2 YNNKEL (reference sequence). This CDR3 comprises 13 residues. CDR3 amino acids: CASSQGGQVNKYF. The CDR3 nucleotides read TGTGCCAGCAGCCAAGGGGGACAGGTGAACAAGTACTTC.

The chain combines TRBV3-1 (or the pseudogene TRBV3-2) with TRBJ2-2, with 13 bases that match TRBD2. J gave up 4 bases and V 3 bases, and 17 bases lay outside the gene matches. This CDR3 region has 21 residues. Germline V gene sequence: CDR1 LGHDT, CDR2 YNNKEL (reference sequence). CDR3 sequence reads: CASSQDPWTSGSGVLTGELFF. The CDR3 DNA is TGTGCCAGCAGCCAGGACCCTTGGACTAGCGGGAGCGGGGTGCTCACCGGGGAGCTGTTTTTT.

This clone was seen a single time. The chain links TRBV7-3 to TRBJ2-1, with TRBD2 identical over 10 bases. CDR1 is SGHTA and CDR2 is FQGTGA in the germline V gene. V lost 5 bases and J lost 6; bases outside the gene matches: 10. CDR3 length equals 16 residues. The CDR3 loop is CASSRLLAGVGNEQFF. The CDR3 nucleotides read TGTGCCAGCAGCCGTCTCCTAGCGGGAGTGGGCAATGAGCAGTTCTTC.

In this sample, this clone turned up a few times. The CDR3 sequence is CASSRSSYGYTF. CDR3 coding DNA: TGTGCCAGCAGCCGTTCGTCCTATGGCTACACCTTC. The chain combines TRBV3-1 (or the pseudogene TRBV3-2) with TRBJ1-2; D remains ambiguous. Germline V gene data show CDR1 as LGHDT and CDR2 as YNNKEL (reference sequence). The CDR3 spans 12 residues. V dropped 4 bases and J dropped 4 bases, with 7 bases sitting between them.

This clone was seen a handful of times. The chain recombines TRBV9 with TRBJ2-3, with 8 bases lining up with TRBD2. The germline V gene encodes CDR1 SGDLS and CDR2 YYNGEE. The CDR3 totals 15 residues. Losses at the gene ends were 3 bases for V and 6 bases for J; bases not matched to a gene: 9. CDR3 sequence: CASSEGAGGTDTQYF. The CDR3 DNA sequence: TGTGCCAGCAGCGAAGGCGCGGGAGGAACGGATACGCAGTATTTT.

This clone was observed a handful of times. The chain joins TRBV27 to TRBJ2-3, with a weak D call TRBD2 (5 bases). Germline V gene lookup returns CDR1 MNHEY and CDR2 SMNVEV (reference sequence). The CDR3 is 14 residues long. V lost 6 bases to trimming and J lost 5 bases, with 15 bases between them. CDR3 in amino acids: CASRQSREGDTQYF. The DNA of the CDR3 is TGTGCCAGCAGGCAATCGAGGGAAGGAGATACGCAGTATTTT.

V usage is TRBV9 and J usage is TRBJ1-4; D remains unclear. Germline values: CDR1 SGDLS, CDR2 YYNGEE. V gave up 4 bases and J gave up 10 bases, with 14 bases separating them. The CDR3 is 13 amino acids. The CDR3 reads CASSPTADRKLFF. The CDR3 DNA reads as TGTGCCAGCAGCCCTACGGCGGATAGAAAACTGTTTTTT.

The chain links TRBV10-3 to TRBJ2-1; 7 positions agree with TRBD1. The germline V gene has CDR1 ENHRY and CDR2 SYGVKD. This CDR3 region has 16 residues. The junction had 12 bases not matched to a gene; V was cut back by 3 bases and J by 7 bases. CDR3 sequence reads: CAISDLGQNRGNEQFF. CDR3 nucleotide sequence: TGTGCCATCAGTGACCTGGGACAGAATAGAGGGAATGAGCAGTTCTTC.

This clone was counted a single time. The V gene is TRBV2, the J gene TRBJ2-2; D is perhaps TRBD1 (6 bases). In germline, CDR1 is SNHLY, CDR2 FYNNEI. Trimming removed 6 bases from V and 6 bases from J, with 17 bases in between. The CDR3 is made up of 15 amino acids. The CDR3 loop is CASRLQGGEAGELFF. CDR3 DNA sequence: TGTGCCAGCAGGTTACAGGGTGGTGAGGCCGGGGAGCTGTTTTTT.

The chain joins TRBV9 to TRBJ1-3, with 8 bases matching TRBD1. The CDR3 contains 17 residues. Germline assignment: CDR1 SGDLS and CDR2 YYNGEE. Unmatched junction bases numbered 7, after V lost 2 bases and J lost 0 bases. CDR3 sequence: CASSVSTGESSGNTIYF. The CDR3 DNA follows: TGTGCCAGCAGCGTGTCGACAGGGGAAAGCTCTGGAAACACCATATATTTT.

In DNA, the CDR3 is TGTGCCAGCAGTTTAGGCGGGAGGGTCTCTGGGGCCAACGTCCTGACTTTC. Residues: CASSLGGRVSGANVLTF. V gene TRBV28 combines with J gene TRBJ2-6; TRBD2 aligns across 9 bases. The CDR3 has 17 amino acids. Germline assignment: CDR1 MDHEN and CDR2 SYDVKM. Losses at the gene ends were 2 bases for V and 0 bases for J; bases not matched to a gene: 2.